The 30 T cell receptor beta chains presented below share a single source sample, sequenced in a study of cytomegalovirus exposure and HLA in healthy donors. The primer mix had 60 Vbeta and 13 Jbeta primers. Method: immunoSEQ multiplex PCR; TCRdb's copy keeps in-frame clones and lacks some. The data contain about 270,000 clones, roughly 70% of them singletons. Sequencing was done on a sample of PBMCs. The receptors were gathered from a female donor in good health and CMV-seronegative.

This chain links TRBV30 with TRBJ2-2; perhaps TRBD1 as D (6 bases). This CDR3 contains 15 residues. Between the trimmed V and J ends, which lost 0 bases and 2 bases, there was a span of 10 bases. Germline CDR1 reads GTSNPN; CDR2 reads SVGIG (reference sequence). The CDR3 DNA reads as TGTGCCTGGAGTGTGGGACACCCAAACACCGGGGAGCTGTTTTTT. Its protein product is CAWSVGHPNTGELFF.

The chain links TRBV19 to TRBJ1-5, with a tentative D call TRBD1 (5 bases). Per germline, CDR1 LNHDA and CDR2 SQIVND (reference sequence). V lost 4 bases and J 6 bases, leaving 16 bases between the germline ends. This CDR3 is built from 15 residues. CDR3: CASSTNGYGAQPQHF. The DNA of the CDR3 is TGTGCCAGTAGTACTAACGGCTATGGGGCTCAGCCCCAGCATTTT.

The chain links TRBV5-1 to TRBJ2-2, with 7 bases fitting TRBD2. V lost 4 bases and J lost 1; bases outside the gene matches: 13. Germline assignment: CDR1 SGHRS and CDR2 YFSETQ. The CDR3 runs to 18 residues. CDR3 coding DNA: TGCGCCAGCAGCGGGGGGGGTGGGAGCGGACTGAACACCGGGGAGCTGTTTTTT. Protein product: CASSGGGGSGLNTGELFF.

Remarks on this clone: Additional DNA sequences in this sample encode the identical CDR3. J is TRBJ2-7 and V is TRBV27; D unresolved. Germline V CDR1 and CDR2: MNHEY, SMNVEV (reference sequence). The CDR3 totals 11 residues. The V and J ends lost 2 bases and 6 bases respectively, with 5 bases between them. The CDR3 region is CASSLGGEQYF. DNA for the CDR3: TGTGCCAGCAGTTTAGGCGGCGAGCAGTACTTC.

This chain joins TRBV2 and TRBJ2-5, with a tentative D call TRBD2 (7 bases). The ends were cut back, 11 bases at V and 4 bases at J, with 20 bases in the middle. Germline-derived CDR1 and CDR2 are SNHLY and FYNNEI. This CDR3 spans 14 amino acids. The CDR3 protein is CASLEGGGGETQYF. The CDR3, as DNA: TGTGCCTCCCTTGAGGGGGGCGGGGGAGAGACCCAGTACTTC.

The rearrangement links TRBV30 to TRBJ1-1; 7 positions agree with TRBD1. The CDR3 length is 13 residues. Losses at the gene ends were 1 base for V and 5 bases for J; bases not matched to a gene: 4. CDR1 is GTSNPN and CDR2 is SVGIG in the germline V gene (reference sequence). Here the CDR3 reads CAWSEGAGTEAFF. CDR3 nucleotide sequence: TGTGCCTGGAGTGAGGGGGCTGGGACTGAAGCTTTCTTT.

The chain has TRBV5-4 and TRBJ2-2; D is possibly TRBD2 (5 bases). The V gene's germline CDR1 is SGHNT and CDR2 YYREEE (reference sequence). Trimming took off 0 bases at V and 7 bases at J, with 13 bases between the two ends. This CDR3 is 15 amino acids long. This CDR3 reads CASSLGIFAGGELFF. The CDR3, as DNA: TGTGCCAGCAGCTTGGGCATATTTGCGGGCGGGGAGCTGTTTTTT.

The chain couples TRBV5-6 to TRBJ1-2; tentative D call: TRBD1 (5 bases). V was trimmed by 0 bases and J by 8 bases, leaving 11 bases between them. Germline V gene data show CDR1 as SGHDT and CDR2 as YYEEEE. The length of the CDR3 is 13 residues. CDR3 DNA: TGTGCCAGCAGCTTGGCGGACGGGGGGGGCTACACCTTC. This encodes CASSLADGGGYTF.

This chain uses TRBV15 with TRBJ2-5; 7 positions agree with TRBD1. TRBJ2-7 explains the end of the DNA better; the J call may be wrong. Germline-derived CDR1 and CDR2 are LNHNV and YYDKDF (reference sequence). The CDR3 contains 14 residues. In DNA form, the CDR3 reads TGTGCCACCAGCAGGAGCCAGGGGGCCTACGAGCAGTACTTC. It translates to CATSRSQGAYEQYF.

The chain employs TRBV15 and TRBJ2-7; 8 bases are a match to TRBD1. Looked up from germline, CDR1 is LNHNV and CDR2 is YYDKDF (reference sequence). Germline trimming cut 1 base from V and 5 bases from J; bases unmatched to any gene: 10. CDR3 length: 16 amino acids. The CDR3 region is CATSRGIRGRFHEQYF. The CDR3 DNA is TGTGCCACCAGCAGAGGGATCAGGGGGCGCTTCCACGAGCAGTACTTC.

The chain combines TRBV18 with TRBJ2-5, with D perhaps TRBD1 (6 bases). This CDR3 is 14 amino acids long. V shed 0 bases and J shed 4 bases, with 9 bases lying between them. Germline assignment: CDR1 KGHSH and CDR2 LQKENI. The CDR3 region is CASSPPTGIETQYF. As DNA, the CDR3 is TGTGCCAGCTCACCACCGACAGGAATAGAGACCCAGTACTTC.

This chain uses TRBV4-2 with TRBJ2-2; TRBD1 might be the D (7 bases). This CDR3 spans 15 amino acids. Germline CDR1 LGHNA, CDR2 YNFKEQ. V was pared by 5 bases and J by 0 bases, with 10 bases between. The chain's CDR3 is CASSDREANTGELFF. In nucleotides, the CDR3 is TGTGCCAGCAGCGACAGGGAGGCGAACACCGGGGAGCTGTTTTTT.

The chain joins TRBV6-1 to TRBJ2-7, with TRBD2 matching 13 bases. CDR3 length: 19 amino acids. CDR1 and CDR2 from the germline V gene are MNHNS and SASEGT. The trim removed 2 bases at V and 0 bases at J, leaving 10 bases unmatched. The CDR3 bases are TGTGCCAGCAGTGAAAGGGGGACTAGCGGGACCCCGAGCTCCTACGAGCAGTACTTC. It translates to CASSERGTSGTPSSYEQYF.

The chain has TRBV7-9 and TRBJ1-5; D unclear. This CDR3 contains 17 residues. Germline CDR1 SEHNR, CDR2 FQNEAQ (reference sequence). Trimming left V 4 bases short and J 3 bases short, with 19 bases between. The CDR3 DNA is TGTGCCAGCAGCTATTTCCCGGGAAAGAGCTCCAATCAGCCCCAGCATTTT. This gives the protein CASSYFPGKSSNQPQHF.

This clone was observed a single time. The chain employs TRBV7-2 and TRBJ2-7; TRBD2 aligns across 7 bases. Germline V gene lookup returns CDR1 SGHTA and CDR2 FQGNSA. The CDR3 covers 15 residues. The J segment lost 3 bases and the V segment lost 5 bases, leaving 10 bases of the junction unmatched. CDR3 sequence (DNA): TGTGCCAGCAGCAGCGACGCGGGAGCTTACTACGAGCAGTACTTC. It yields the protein CASSSDAGAYYEQYF. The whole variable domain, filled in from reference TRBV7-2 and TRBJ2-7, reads GAGVSQSPSNKVTEKGKDVELRCDPISGHTALYWYRQSLGQGLEFLIYFQGNSAPDKSGLPSDRFSAERTGGSVSTLTIQRTQQEDSAVYLCASSSDAGAYYEQYFGPGTRLTVT.

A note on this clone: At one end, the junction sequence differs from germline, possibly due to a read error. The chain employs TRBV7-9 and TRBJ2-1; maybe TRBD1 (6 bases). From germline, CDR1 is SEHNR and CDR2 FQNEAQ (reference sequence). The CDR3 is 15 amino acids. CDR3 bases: TGTTCCAGCAACCTACTCGGACAGCTCCGTAGTGAGCAGTTCTTC. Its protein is CSSNLLGQLRSEQFF. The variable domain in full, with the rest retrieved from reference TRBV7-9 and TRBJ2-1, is DTGVSQNPRHKITKRGQNVTFRCDPISEHNRLYWYRQTLGQGPEFLTYFQNEAQLEKSRLLSDRFSAERPKGSFSTLEIQRTEQGDSAMYLCSSNLLGQLRSEQFFGPGTRLTVL.

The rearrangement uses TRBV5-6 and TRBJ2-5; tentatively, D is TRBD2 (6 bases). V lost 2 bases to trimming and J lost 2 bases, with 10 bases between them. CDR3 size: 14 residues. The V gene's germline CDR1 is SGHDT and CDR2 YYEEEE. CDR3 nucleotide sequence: TGTGCCAGCAGCTTTTGGGACTCTCAAGAGACCCAGTACTTC. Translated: CASSFWDSQETQYF.

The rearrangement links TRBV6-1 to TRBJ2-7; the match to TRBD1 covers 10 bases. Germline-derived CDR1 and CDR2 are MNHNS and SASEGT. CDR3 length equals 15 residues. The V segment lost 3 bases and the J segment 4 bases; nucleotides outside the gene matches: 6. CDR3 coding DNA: TGTGCCAGCAGTGATCCGGGACAGGGGTTGTACGAGCAGTACTTC. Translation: CASSDPGQGLYEQYF.

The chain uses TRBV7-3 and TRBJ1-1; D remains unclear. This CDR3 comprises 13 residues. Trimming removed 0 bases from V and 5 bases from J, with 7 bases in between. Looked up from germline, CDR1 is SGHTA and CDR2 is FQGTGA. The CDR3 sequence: CASSLTQITEAFF. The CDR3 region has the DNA TGTGCCAGCAGCTTAACGCAGATAACTGAAGCTTTCTTT.

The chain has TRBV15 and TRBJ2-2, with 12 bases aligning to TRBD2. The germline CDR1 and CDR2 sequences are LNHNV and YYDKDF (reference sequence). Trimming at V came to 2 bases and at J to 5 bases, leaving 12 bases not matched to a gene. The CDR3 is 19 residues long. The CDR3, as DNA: TGTGCCACCAGCAGATCGCCCCCGGGACTAGCGGGCTCAACCGGGGAGCTGTTTTTT. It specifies CATSRSPPGLAGSTGELFF.

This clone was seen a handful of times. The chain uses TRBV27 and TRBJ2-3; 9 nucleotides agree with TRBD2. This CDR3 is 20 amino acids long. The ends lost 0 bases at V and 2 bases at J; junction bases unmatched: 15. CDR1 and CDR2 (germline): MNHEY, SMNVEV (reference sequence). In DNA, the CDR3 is TGTGCCAGCAGTTTATCGATGAGGGCGCTAGCGGGACGTAACACAGATACGCAGTATTTT. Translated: CASSLSMRALAGRNTDTQYF.

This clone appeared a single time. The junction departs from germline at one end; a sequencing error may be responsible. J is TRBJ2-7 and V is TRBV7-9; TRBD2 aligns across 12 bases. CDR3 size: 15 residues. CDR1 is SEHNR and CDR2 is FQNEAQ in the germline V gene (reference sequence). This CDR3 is CSSSLAGLAGWEQYF. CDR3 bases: TGTTCCAGCAGCCTCGCGGGACTAGCGGGCTGGGAGCAGTACTTC.

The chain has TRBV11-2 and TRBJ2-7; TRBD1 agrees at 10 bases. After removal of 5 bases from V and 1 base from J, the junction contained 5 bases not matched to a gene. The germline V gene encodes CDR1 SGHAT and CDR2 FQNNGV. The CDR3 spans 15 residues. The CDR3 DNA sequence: TGTGCCAGCAGCCTTTCGGACAGGGGGTCCTACGAGCAGTACTTC. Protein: CASSLSDRGSYEQYF.

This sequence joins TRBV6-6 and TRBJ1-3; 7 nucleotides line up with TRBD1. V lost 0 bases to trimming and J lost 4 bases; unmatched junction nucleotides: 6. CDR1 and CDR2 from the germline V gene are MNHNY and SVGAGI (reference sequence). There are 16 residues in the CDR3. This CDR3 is CASSYSGQGDGNTIYF. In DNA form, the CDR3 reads TGTGCCAGCAGTTACTCCGGCCAGGGGGACGGAAACACCATATATTTT.

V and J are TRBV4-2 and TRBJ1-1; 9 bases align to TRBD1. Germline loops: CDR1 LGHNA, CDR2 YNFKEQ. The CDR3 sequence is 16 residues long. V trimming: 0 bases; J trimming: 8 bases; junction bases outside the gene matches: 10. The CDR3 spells CASSQDVWGTGREAFF. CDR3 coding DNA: TGTGCCAGCAGCCAAGATGTTTGGGGGACAGGGAGGGAAGCTTTCTTT.

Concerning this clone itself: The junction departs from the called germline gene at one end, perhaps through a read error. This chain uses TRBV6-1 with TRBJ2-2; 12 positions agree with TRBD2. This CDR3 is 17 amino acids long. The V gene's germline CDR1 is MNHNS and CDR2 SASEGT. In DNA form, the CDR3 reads TGTGCCAGCAGTGCACCTTTAACTAGCGGGAGGAACGGGGGGCTGTTTTTT. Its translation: CASSAPLTSGRNGGLFF.

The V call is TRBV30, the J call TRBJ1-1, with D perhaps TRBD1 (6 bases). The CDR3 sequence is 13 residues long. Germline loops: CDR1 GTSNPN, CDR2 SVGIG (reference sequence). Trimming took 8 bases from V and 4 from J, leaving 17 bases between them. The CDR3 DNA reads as TGTGCCCGGGGAGAGGGGGAGGGCACTGAAGCTTTCTTT. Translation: CARGEGEGTEAFF.

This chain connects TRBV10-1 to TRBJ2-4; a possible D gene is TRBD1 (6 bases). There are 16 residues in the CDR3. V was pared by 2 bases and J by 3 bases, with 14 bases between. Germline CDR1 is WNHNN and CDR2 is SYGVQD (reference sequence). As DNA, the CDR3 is TGCGCCAGCAGTGAGCAAAGGGACACCGACAAAAACATTCAGTACTTC. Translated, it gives CASSEQRDTDKNIQYF.

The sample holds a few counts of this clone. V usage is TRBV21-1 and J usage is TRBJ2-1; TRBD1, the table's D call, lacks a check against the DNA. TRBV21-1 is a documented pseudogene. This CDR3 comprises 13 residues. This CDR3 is CASSKGRGNEQFF. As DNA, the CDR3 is TGTGCCAGCAGCAAAGGTAGGGGTAATGAGCAGTTCTTC.

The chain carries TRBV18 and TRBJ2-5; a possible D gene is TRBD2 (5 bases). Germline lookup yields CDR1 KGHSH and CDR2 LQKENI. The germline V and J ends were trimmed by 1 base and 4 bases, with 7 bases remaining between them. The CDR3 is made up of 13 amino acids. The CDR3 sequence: CASSPRRGETQYF. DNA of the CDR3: TGTGCCAGCTCACCACGACGGGGAGAGACCCAGTACTTC.